Sequencing of this T cell receptor (beta chain) was carried out in a study of PD-1 blockade in classical Hodgkin lymphoma. Study-level results: In newly diagnosed patients, baseline TCR diversity was reportedly below that of healthy donors.

A remark on this clone: The antigen is undetermined.

Each and every patient relapsed after autologous stem cell transplantation, and patients got differing brentuximab vedotin exposure. V was shortened by 4 bases and J by 7 bases, with 13 bases between the two germline ends. CDR1 SNHLY and CDR2 FYNNEI come from the germline V gene. This CDR3 is built from 13 residues. The repertoire was sequenced with immunoSEQ multiplex PCR; TCRdb's copy has only in-frame clones and lacks some. Here the sample spans tens of thousands of clones, 76% being singletons. Here the sequenced sample was peripheral blood mononuclear cells (PBMCs), taken before the second cycle of nivolumab. This TCR was sampled from a human donor with classical Hodgkin lymphoma. The V gene is TRBV2, the J gene TRBJ1-1; no definite D call. CDR3 in amino acids: CASSAGLEGEAFF. Here the CDR3 DNA reads TGTGCCAGCAGTGCTGGGCTCGAGGGTGAAGCTTTCTTT. Variable domain in full (rest from reference TRBV2 and TRBJ1-1): EPEVTQTPSHQVTQMGQEVILRCVPISNHLYFYWYRQILGQKVEFLVSFYNNEISEKSEIFDDQFSVERPDGSNFTLKIRSTKLEDSAMYFCASSAGLEGEAFFGQGTRLTVV.